These T cell receptor beta chains were read from a single sample in a study of OX40 agonist ivuxolimab in advanced cancers. Using immunoSEQ multiplex PCR, the repertoire was profiled, and TCRdb retains in-frame clones only, with some absent. This sample has around 30,000 clones, with about nine tenths found just once. The sample in question was CD4+ or CD8+ T cells sorted from blood, obtained in a trial of the OX40 agonist ivuxolimab. Every receptor here comes from an adult with an advanced solid tumor such as melanoma, head and neck, liver or kidney cancer. Each CDR3 is given with its conserved first and last residue. D genes are given only for firm matches. Clone size appears in some rows only: once, few, many, or a class for an expanded clone.

J: TRBJ2-7; D: TRBD2; V: TRBV30; size: .; CDR3: CAWSGGLARPYEQYF; DNA: TGTGCCTGGAGTGGAGGACTAGCGAGGCCCTACGAGCAGTACTTC
J: TRBJ2-7; D: .; V: TRBV20-1; size: .; CDR3: CSARRVYEQYF; DNA: TGCAGTGCTAGACGAGTCTACGAGCAGTACTTC
J: TRBJ2-6; D: .; V: TRBV10-3; size: .; CDR3: CAIYYSGANVLTF; DNA: TGTGCCATCTACTATTCTGGGGCCAACGTCCTGACTTTC
J: TRBJ2-3; D: TRBD1; V: TRBV4-2; size: .; CDR3: CASSQRGQGADTQYF; DNA: TGTGCCAGCAGCCAAAGGGGACAGGGGGCGGATACGCAGTATTTT
J: TRBJ2-2; D: TRBD1; V: TRBV7-2; size: .; CDR3: CASSRGTGGTGELFF; DNA: TGTGCCAGCAGCCGCGGGACAGGGGGAACCGGGGAGCTGTTTTTT
J: TRBJ2-3; D: .; V: TRBV6-5; size: .; CDR3: CASSPPGTDTQYF; DNA: TGTGCCAGCAGCCCACCTGGCACAGATACGCAGTATTTT
J: TRBJ2-1; D: TRBD2; V: TRBV19; size: .; CDR3: CASTSQAGARNEQFF; DNA: TGTGCCAGTACCTCCCAAGCGGGGGCGAGAAATGAGCAGTTCTTC
J: TRBJ1-3; D: .; V: TRBV7-9; size: .; CDR3: CASSPSGGEGTIYF; DNA: TGTGCCAGCAGCCCGTCGGGCGGGGAAGGCACCATATATTTT
J: TRBJ2-5; D: .; V: TRBV15; size: .; CDR3: CATSRERGDGPQYF; DNA: TGTGCCACCAGCAGAGAAAGAGGGGATGGTCCCCAGTACTTC
J: TRBJ2-7; D: .; V: TRBV7-2; size: .; CDR3: CASSFQPSYEQYF; DNA: TGTGCCAGCAGCTTTCAACCTTCCTACGAGCAGTACTTC
J: TRBJ2-2; D: .; V: TRBV7-2; size: .; CDR3: CASSFGQITGELFF; DNA: TGTGCCAGCAGCTTCGGACAGATCACCGGGGAGCTGTTTTTT
J: TRBJ1-2; D: .; V: TRBV6-5; size: .; CDR3: CASSSHPDLIGYGYTF; DNA: TGTGCCAGCAGTTCCCACCCGGACTTGATAGGCTATGGCTACACCTTC
J: TRBJ2-1; D: .; V: TRBV15; size: .; CDR3: CATSRSGTYNEQFF; DNA: TGTGCCACCAGCAGATCAGGGACCTACAATGAGCAGTTCTTC
J: TRBJ1-2; D: TRBD1; V: TRBV10-2; size: .; CDR3: CASRDSNYGYTF; DNA: TGCGCCAGCCGGGACAGCAACTATGGCTACACCTTC
J: TRBJ2-7; D: .; V: TRBV5-8; size: .; CDR3: CASSLGFSRYEQYF; DNA: TGTGCCAGCAGCTTGGGGTTTTCTCGGTACGAGCAGTACTTC
J: TRBJ1-6; D: .; V: TRBV5-1; size: .; CDR3: CASSLTGTRRNNSPLHF; DNA: TGCGCCAGCAGCCTGACCGGGACTCGGAGGAATAATTCACCCCTCCACTTT
J: TRBJ2-5; D: .; V: TRBV10-1; size: .; CDR3: CASSESGLETQYF; DNA: TGCGCCAGCAGTGAGTCGGGGTTAGAGACCCAGTACTTC
J: TRBJ2-1; D: .; V: TRBV4-2; size: .; CDR3: CASSQDWNEQFF; DNA: TGTGCCAGCAGCCAAGATTGGAATGAGCAGTTCTTC
J: TRBJ2-1; D: TRBD2; V: TRBV5-1; size: .; CDR3: CASSVTSLVGEQFF; DNA: TGCGCCAGCAGCGTGACTAGCTTGGTGGGTGAGCAGTTCTTC
J: TRBJ2-5; D: .; V: TRBV28; size: .; CDR3: CASVGGGLWETQYF; DNA: TGTGCCAGCGTGGGGGGGGGCCTATGGGAGACCCAGTACTTC
J: TRBJ1-2; D: .; V: TRBV30; size: .; CDR3: CAWRPRVEGPGYTF; DNA: TGTGCCTGGAGGCCCAGGGTTGAGGGCCCTGGCTACACCTTC
J: TRBJ2-2; D: .; V: TRBV5-6; size: .; CDR3: CASSTTVANTGELFF; DNA: TGTGCCAGCAGCACCACAGTCGCGAACACCGGGGAGCTGTTTTTT
J: TRBJ2-7; D: .; V: TRBV30; size: once; CDR3: CAWRLQGGSYEQYF; DNA: TGTGCCTGGAGACTACAGGGCGGGTCCTACGAGCAGTACTTC
J: TRBJ1-3; D: TRBD1; V: TRBV19; size: .; CDR3: CASSSSGTGSGNTIYF; DNA: TGTGCCAGTAGTTCTTCCGGGACAGGCTCTGGAAACACCATATATTTT
J: TRBJ2-3; D: TRBD2; V: TRBV28; size: .; CDR3: CASSLALGSGRTDTQYF; DNA: TGTGCCAGCAGTTTGGCCCTTGGTAGCGGGAGAACAGATACGCAGTATTTT
J: TRBJ2-2; D: TRBD2; V: TRBV9; size: .; CDR3: CASSVAPPLTTSGGVVTGELFF; DNA: TGTGCCAGCAGCGTAGCCCCCCCTCTGACGACTAGCGGGGGTGTCGTCACCGGGGAGCTGTTTTTT
J: TRBJ1-2; D: .; V: TRBV6-5; size: .; CDR3: CASMPGLYYGYTF; DNA: TGTGCCAGCATGCCAGGGCTCTACTATGGCTACACCTTC
J: TRBJ2-3; D: .; V: TRBV4-2; size: once; CDR3: CASSPPGSTDTQYF; DNA: TGTGCCAGCAGCCCGCCGGGTAGCACAGATACGCAGTATTTT
J: TRBJ2-7; D: TRBD1; V: TRBV28; size: once; CDR3: CASNEGAHEQYF; DNA: TGTGCCAGCAACGAGGGGGCGCATGAGCAGTACTTC
J: TRBJ1-2; D: .; V: TRBV6-6; size: .; CDR3: CASSYAGSYYGYTF; DNA: TGTGCCAGCAGTTACGCAGGGTCGTACTATGGCTACACCTTC
J: TRBJ2-5; D: .; V: TRBV5-1; size: .; CDR3: CASSLAHNQETQYF; DNA: TGCGCCAGCAGCTTGGCCCACAACCAAGAGACCCAGTACTTC
J: TRBJ1-6; D: .; V: TRBV18; size: .; CDR3: CASSPGEGQISPLHF; DNA: TGTGCCAGCTCTCCCGGTGAGGGACAAATTTCACCCCTCCACTTT
J: TRBJ2-1; D: .; V: TRBV6-1; size: .; CDR3: CASSYVYEQFF; DNA: TGTGCCAGCAGTTACGTGTATGAGCAGTTCTTC
J: TRBJ2-3; D: .; V: TRBV2; size: .; CDR3: CASSVRDSDTQYF; DNA: TGTGCCAGCAGTGTACGGGACTCAGATACGCAGTATTTT
J: TRBJ1-3; D: .; V: TRBV6-1; size: once; CDR3: CASSPRRSSGNTIYF; DNA: TGTGCCAGCAGCCCACGACGGAGCTCTGGAAACACCATATATTTT